The source of this T cell receptor (beta chain) is a study of shared clonotypes between healthy human individuals. Execution of the assay was at deep level. Every subset's genomic DNA went evenly onto several immunoSEQ plates. PCR replicates from unsorted PBMC used 300 ng DNA, and this amount was approximately 30,000 T cell genomes. Authors' data handling: There were no quality scores in the junction-only immunoSEQ sequences, so filtering differed. Here immunoSEQ multiplex PCR was the method, and the copy in TCRdb shows in-frame clones only, minus some. That table is the source of V, J and clone size, and D and trimming were worked out from the DNA. The sample shows about 470,000 clones, about 76% of them seen only once. V was cut by 4 bases and J by 10 bases, with 26 bases left in between. Germline V CDR1 and CDR2: SGHAT, FQNNGV. The CDR3 contains 17 residues.

Sequenced: PBMCs. This sequence originates from a woman aged 35 to 49 in good health. Some clones in this sample may be carry-over from other donors' samples. The V and J genes are TRBV11-2 and TRBJ2-1; a weak D match, TRBD2 (5 bases). CDR3 residues: CASSSRTGAWVTGEQFF. The CDR3 region has the DNA TGTGCCAGCAGCTCCCGGACTGGCGCTTGGGTAACTGGCGAGCAGTTCTTC.